These 27 T cell receptor beta chains share one sample of origin, sequenced in a study of healthy donors' naive CD4 and CD8 T cells. Starting from 500 ng of total RNA, TCR libraries were made with linear amplification. MiXCR, run by TCRdb on the reads, gives a single entry per CDR3 protein. Here the sample spans 200,000 or so distinct CDR3 sequences, 74% being singletons. Sequencing was carried out using naive CD4+ and CD8+ T cells sorted from blood, pooled from several donors. Receptor source: a pool of human donors in good health; the sample pools cells from several healthy donors.

The V gene is TRBV20-1, the J gene TRBJ2-7; 9 bases are shared with TRBD2. The trim removed 1 base at V and 1 base at J, leaving 5 bases unmatched. The germline CDR1 and CDR2 sequences are DFQATT and SNEGSKA (reference sequence). The CDR3 consists of 15 residues. This chain's CDR3 is CSARAMTSGSYEQYF. DNA of the CDR3: TGCAGTGCTAGAGCGATGACTAGCGGATCCTACGAGCAGTACTTC.

This chain joins TRBV14 and TRBJ2-7; D remains ambiguous. The CDR3 is 11 residues long. CDR1 and CDR2 from the germline V gene are SGHDN and FVKESK. Deletions cut 3 bases from V and 2 bases from J, with 2 bases between. In DNA form, the CDR3 reads TGTGCCAGCAGCCACACCTACGAGCAGTACTTC. As protein: CASSHTYEQYF.

The chain's CDR3 is CASSIRRWQGLDTQYF. DNA of the CDR3: TGTGCCAGTAGTATAAGACGTTGGCAGGGGCTAGATACGCAGTATTTT. This rearrangement joins TRBV19 to TRBJ2-3, with D tentatively TRBD1 (6 bases). V was clipped by 2 bases and J by 5 bases, with 17 bases between them. Germline V gene sequence: CDR1 LNHDA, CDR2 SQIVND (reference sequence). The CDR3 covers 16 residues.

The CDR3 is CSVAGQQYTYEQYF. The CDR3 DNA reads TGCAGCGTTGCCGGACAGCAGTACACGTACGAGCAGTACTTC. The rearrangement joins TRBV29-1 to TRBJ2-7; D may be TRBD1 (6 bases). This CDR3 is 14 amino acids long. Trimming removed 4 bases from V and 4 bases from J, with 17 bases in between. Germline V gene sequence: CDR1 SQVTM, CDR2 ANQGSEA.

The rearrangement uses TRBV27 and TRBJ2-2; D ambiguous. Trimming pared 0 bases from V and 4 bases from J, leaving 3 bases between. Germline V gives CDR1 MNHEY, CDR2 SMNVEV (reference sequence). CDR3 length: 13 amino acids. CDR3 coding DNA: TGTGCCAGCAGTTTATCGATCACCGGGGAGCTGTTTTTT. Residues: CASSLSITGELFF.

This clonotype appeared a few times. The chain combines TRBV7-8 with TRBJ2-5; either TRBD1 or TRBD2 may fit D (5 bases each). The V end was cut by 5 bases, the J end by 3 bases, with 13 bases between. There are 14 residues in the CDR3. Germline V gene lookup returns CDR1 SGHVS and CDR2 FQNEAQ. The CDR3: CASSPTMGEETQYF. CDR3 bases: TGTGCCAGCAGCCCTACGATGGGGGAAGAGACCCAGTACTTC.

The genes are TRBV6-5 and TRBJ2-7, with TRBD1 identical over 9 bases. V shed 3 bases and J 5 bases; nucleotides not matched to a gene: 8. CDR1 MNHEY and CDR2 SVGAGI come from the germline V gene. CDR3 length: 15 amino acids. CDR3 region: CASSYDKGTGNEQYF. In DNA form, the CDR3 reads TGTGCCAGCAGTTATGATAAAGGGACAGGGAACGAGCAGTACTTC.

The chain combines TRBV28 with TRBJ2-3; the match to TRBD2 covers 9 bases. Trimming cost V 6 bases and J 4 bases; bases outside gene matches: 8. The germline gives CDR1 MDHEN, CDR2 SYDVKM. This CDR3 is 15 amino acids long. CDR3 coding DNA: TGTGCCAGCAGCGAGCGGGGGGAGGGGTCAGATACGCAGTATTTT. Amino acid sequence: CASSERGEGSDTQYF.

This chain joins TRBV4-1 and TRBJ2-7, with 7 bases matching TRBD1. Trimming took 1 base from V and 3 from J; bases not matched to a gene: 6. Germline V gives CDR1 MGHRA, CDR2 YSYEKL. This CDR3 has 15 residues. The CDR3, as DNA: TGCGCCAGCAGCCAAGGGACAGGCACCATCTACGAGCAGTACTTC. Translation: CASSQGTGTIYEQYF.

This clonotype came up a few times. V gene TRBV5-1 combines with J gene TRBJ2-5, with D possibly TRBD1 on 6 matching bases. V gave up 6 bases and J gave up 4 bases, with 13 bases separating them. This CDR3 comprises 13 residues. CDR1 and CDR2 from the germline V gene are SGHRS and YFSETQ. The DNA for the CDR3 is TGCGCCAGCAACAGGGAGAGTGGAGAGACCCAGTACTTC. Protein sequence: CASNRESGETQYF.

This rearrangement joins TRBV19 to TRBJ2-5; TRBD2 agrees at 10 bases. The junction had 7 bases not matched to a gene; V was cut back by 0 bases and J by 3 bases. The CDR3 is 17 amino acids. Germline CDR1 and CDR2: LNHDA and SQIVND (reference sequence). CDR3 region: CASSIDRLAGEKETQYF. The DNA of the CDR3 is TGTGCCAGTAGTATAGATAGGCTAGCGGGAGAGAAAGAGACCCAGTACTTC.

The V and J genes are TRBV5-1 and TRBJ1-1; no firm D call. Germline CDR1 SGHRS, CDR2 YFSETQ. The CDR3 is made up of 15 amino acids. Trimming took off 0 bases at V and 3 bases at J, with 12 bases between the two ends. CDR3 sequence (DNA): TGCGCCAGCAGCTTGGTCTTTGGTGGGGACACTGAAGCTTTCTTT. Its translation is CASSLVFGGDTEAFF.

The rearrangement joins TRBV19 to TRBJ2-7; 11 bases are a match to TRBD2. The CDR3 sequence is 13 residues long. The V and J ends lost 6 bases and 7 bases, in that order; junction bases with no gene match: 5. Germline assignment: CDR1 LNHDA and CDR2 SQIVND (reference sequence). The CDR3, as DNA: TGTGCCAGTAGCCCCGGGACTAGCGGAGAGCAGTACTTC. Protein product: CASSPGTSGEQYF.

The chain is built from TRBV29-1 and TRBJ1-3; 7 nucleotides line up with TRBD1. The trim removed 7 bases at V and 0 bases at J, leaving 6 bases unmatched. The V gene's germline CDR1 is SQVTM and CDR2 ANQGSEA. The CDR3 has 14 residues. The CDR3 DNA sequence: TGCAGCGCTAGGGACAGAGACTCTGGAAACACCATATATTTT. Amino acid sequence: CSARDRDSGNTIYF.

The chain uses TRBV5-5 and TRBJ2-7; a possible D gene is TRBD2 (6 bases). The CDR3 is 14 amino acids. Germline CDR1 SGHKS, CDR2 YYEKEE (reference sequence). Trimming stripped 0 bases from V and 3 bases from J, with 10 bases between. The CDR3 DNA sequence: TGTGCCAGCAGCTTGGATGTGGGGGGCTACGAGCAGTACTTC. It encodes CASSLDVGGYEQYF.

V is TRBV6-6 and J is TRBJ2-3; D not resolved. The CDR3 loop spans 17 amino acids. Germline-derived CDR1 and CDR2 are MNHNY and SVGAGI (reference sequence). The V end was cut by 0 bases, the J end by 1 base, with 14 bases between. The CDR3 DNA reads TGTGCCAGCAGTTACTCGATGGGAAAAGGGCGCACAGATACGCAGTATTTT. Encoded protein: CASSYSMGKGRTDTQYF.

The chain carries TRBV7-9 and TRBJ2-7, with D tentatively TRBD2 (6 bases). Germline CDR1 reads SEHNR; CDR2 reads FQNEAQ (reference sequence). The V gene lost 2 bases and the J gene lost 2 bases, with 13 bases spanning the gap. The CDR3 is made up of 15 amino acids. The CDR3 sequence is CASSLPGASTYEQYF. DNA for the CDR3: TGTGCCAGCAGCTTACCGGGAGCGAGCACCTACGAGCAGTACTTC.

V usage is TRBV6-5 and J usage is TRBJ2-1; TRBD2 aligns across 11 bases. CDR1 is MNHEY and CDR2 is SVGAGI in the germline V gene. The trim removed 2 bases at V and 9 bases at J, leaving 12 bases unmatched. The CDR3 is made up of 17 amino acids. DNA of the CDR3: TGTGCCAGCAGTTACCTCCCGACTAGCGGGGCCTGGGGTGAGCAGTTCTTC. Amino acid sequence: CASSYLPTSGAWGEQFF.

Only a few counts were recorded for this clonotype. V gene TRBV5-6 combines with J gene TRBJ2-1, with 9 nucleotides matching TRBD2. The junction had 11 bases not matched to a gene; V was cut back by 7 bases and J by 0 bases. CDR1 is SGHDT and CDR2 is YYEEEE in the germline V gene. The length of the CDR3 is 17 residues. CDR3 nucleotides: TGTGCCAGCCAAGACGTTGAGACTAGCGGCTCCTACAATGAGCAGTTCTTC. Translation gives CASQDVETSGSYNEQFF.

The V gene is TRBV30, the J gene TRBJ2-7; 7 bases match TRBD2. J gave up 3 bases and V 2 bases, and 4 bases lay outside the gene matches. Germline values: CDR1 GTSNPN, CDR2 SVGIG (reference sequence). CDR3 length: 13 amino acids. The CDR3 DNA is TGTGCCTGGAGTAGACCTAGCGGCTACGAGCAGTACTTC. This codes for CAWSRPSGYEQYF.

This chain connects TRBV6-2 or TRBV6-3 to TRBJ1-6; tentative D call: TRBD1 (6 bases). Germline V gene sequence: CDR1 MNHEY, CDR2 SVGEGT. Trimming cost V 7 bases and J 13 bases, with 17 bases left between them. This CDR3 contains 13 residues. CDR3 region: CASTIGQPTPLHF. The DNA of the CDR3 is TGTGCCAGCACCATCGGACAGCCCACGCCCCTCCACTTT.

V is TRBV27 and J is TRBJ1-3; D is undetermined. This CDR3 has 15 residues. The V end was cut by 6 bases, the J end by 0 bases, with 12 bases between. CDR1 MNHEY and CDR2 SMNVEV come from the germline V gene (reference sequence). CDR3 sequence reads: CASSRGPSSGNTIYF. As DNA, the CDR3 is TGTGCCAGCAGCCGAGGGCCGAGCTCTGGAAACACCATATATTTT.

This rearrangement joins TRBV27 to TRBJ1-2; D not certain. Trimming shortened V by 5 bases and J by 5 bases, and 9 bases separated the two germline ends. CDR1 is MNHEY, CDR2 SMNVEV, per germline (reference sequence). The CDR3 loop spans 12 amino acids. The CDR3 here is CASSPDGYGYTF. CDR3 sequence (DNA): TGTGCCAGCAGTCCGGACGGGTATGGCTACACCTTC.

This clonotype was found a few times. Germline is not matched at one junction end, which may reflect a read error. The CDR3 spells CSVSRVLNTETFF. In DNA form, the CDR3 reads TGCAGCGTTTCTAGGGTATTGAACACTGAAACTTTCTTT. The chain employs TRBV29-1 and TRBJ1-1; D remains unclear. From germline, CDR1 is SQVTM and CDR2 ANQGSEA. The CDR3 covers 13 residues.

The genes are TRBV20-1 and TRBJ1-1, with 8 bases lining up with TRBD1. The V gene end was trimmed by 3 bases and the J gene end by 4 bases; junction bases not matched to a gene: 7. The CDR3 has 14 residues. Germline V CDR1 and CDR2: DFQATT, SNEGSKA (reference sequence). CDR3 in amino acids: CSARSGGQVTEAFF. In DNA, the CDR3 is TGCAGTGCTAGGTCCGGGGGACAGGTCACTGAAGCTTTCTTT.

CDR3 amino acids: CASRYTAGPTIEAFF. In DNA, the CDR3 is TGTGCCAGCAGATATACCGCCGGTCCCACCATTGAAGCTTTCTTT. This chain connects TRBV6-5 to TRBJ1-1, with D hard to call. The CDR3 has 15 amino acids. V lost 6 bases to trimming and J lost 7 bases, with 21 bases between them. Germline V gene lookup returns CDR1 MNHEY and CDR2 SVGAGI.

The chain combines TRBV6-5 with TRBJ2-7; 7 bases align to TRBD1. CDR1 is MNHEY, CDR2 SVGAGI, per germline. Unmatched junction bases numbered 6, after V lost 2 bases and J lost 2 bases. The CDR3 contains 15 residues. In DNA form, the CDR3 reads TGTGCCAGCAGTTACGGTGGACAGGCAGCCTACGAGCAGTACTTC. Residues: CASSYGGQAAYEQYF.